These 26 T cell receptor beta chains were all obtained from the same sample, sequenced in a study of T cell responses to AZD1222 COVID-19 vaccine. The assay was immunoSEQ multiplex PCR, and TCRdb's table has in-frame clones only and misses some. Of over 60,000 clones listed, over 70% are singletons. Material: peripheral blood, obtained 28 days after the second AZD1222 dose. The receptors here all came from an adult who received the AZD1222 COVID-19 vaccine.

This clone was detected a few times. This rearrangement joins TRBV4-1 to TRBJ2-5; no firm D call. The CDR3 is 16 amino acids. Trimming pared 1 base from V and 4 bases from J, leaving 16 bases between. The germline V gene has CDR1 MGHRA and CDR2 YSYEKL. The CDR3 is CASSQVIIRGRETQYF. In DNA, the CDR3 is TGCGCCAGCAGCCAAGTAATCATACGCGGCCGAGAGACCCAGTACTTC.

The genes are TRBV7-3 and TRBJ2-2; possible D gene TRBD1, 5 bases. The germline V gene has CDR1 SGHTA and CDR2 FQGTGA. Trimming removed 7 bases from V and 2 bases from J, with 11 bases in between. This CDR3 region has 14 residues. DNA of the CDR3: TGTGCCAGCACTGAGACAGCCAACACCGGGGAGCTGTTTTTT. Its translation: CASTETANTGELFF.

This clone is a singleton in its sample. The chain joins TRBV10-2 to TRBJ2-3; TRBD2 matches at 11 bases. CDR1 is WSHSY and CDR2 is SAAADI in the germline V gene. There are 16 residues in the CDR3. The ends lost 3 bases at V and 2 bases at J; junction bases unmatched: 4. This chain's CDR3 is CASSEASGGYTDTQYF. The CDR3 DNA follows: TGCGCCAGCAGTGAAGCTAGCGGGGGGTACACAGATACGCAGTATTTT.

This clone was detected only once. The chain joins TRBV7-2 to TRBJ2-3, with D unclear. Per the germline V gene, CDR1 is SGHTA and CDR2 is FQGNSA. CDR3 size: 14 residues. Trimming removed 5 bases at V and 4 bases at J, with 13 bases between. CDR3: CASSRPANSDTQYF. For the CDR3, the DNA is TGTGCCAGCAGCCGCCCGGCTAATTCAGATACGCAGTATTTT.

This clone has just one count. At one end the junction does not follow the germline gene, possibly because of a read error. The chain links TRBV14 to TRBJ2-7; D gene ambiguous. The CDR3 contains 11 residues. The germline V gene has CDR1 SGHDN and CDR2 FVKESK. Written as DNA, the CDR3 is TGTGCCAGCAGCCAAATTTCAGGCAGGCCCTTC. Amino acid sequence: CASSQISGRPF.

This chain joins TRBV5-1 and TRBJ2-1; D is possibly TRBD2 (6 bases). CDR3 size: 14 residues. Trimming left V 0 bases short and J 2 bases short, with 6 bases between. CDR1 and CDR2 (germline): SGHRS, YFSETQ. This chain's CDR3 is CASSLGTTYNEQFF. CDR3 coding DNA: TGCGCCAGCAGCTTGGGGACTACCTACAATGAGCAGTTCTTC.

The chain has TRBV12-3 or TRBV12-4 and TRBJ2-5, with 11 bases lining up with TRBD2. CDR3 size: 13 residues. V gave up 4 bases and J gave up 5 bases; unmatched junction bases: 0. In DNA, the CDR3 is TGTGCCAGCAGTTCTAGCGGGGGGGAGACCCAGTACTTC. It specifies CASSSSGGETQYF.

This clone was seen only once. The CDR3 protein is CATSDSRTGSTNEKLFF. The CDR3 DNA follows: TGTGCCACCAGTGATTCGAGGACAGGATCAACTAATGAAAAACTGTTTTTT. The chain couples TRBV24-1 to TRBJ1-4, with 7 bases fitting TRBD1. Germline-derived CDR1 and CDR2 are KGHDR and SFDVKD. Germline trimming cut 2 bases from V and 0 bases from J; bases unmatched to any gene: 5. CDR3 length equals 17 residues.

The chain couples TRBV11-2 to TRBJ1-2; D uncertain. The CDR3 length is 13 residues. Germline V gene lookup returns CDR1 SGHAT and CDR2 FQNNGV. V lost 4 bases and J lost 0, with 6 bases in between. The DNA of the CDR3 is TGTGCCAGCAGCTCAGAGGCTAACTATGGCTACACCTTC. Translation gives CASSSEANYGYTF.

The chain is built from TRBV5-4 and TRBJ1-6; 10 bases agree with TRBD1. The V gene's germline CDR1 is SGHNT and CDR2 YYREEE (reference sequence). The CDR3 length is 15 residues. Unmatched junction bases numbered 1, after V lost 0 bases and J lost 7 bases. This CDR3 is CASSLGQGANSPLHF. Written as DNA, the CDR3 is TGTGCCAGCAGCTTGGGACAGGGGGCGAATTCACCCCTCCACTTT.

On this clone: The junction departs from germline at one end; a sequencing error may be responsible. The chain joins TRBV12-3 or TRBV12-4 to TRBJ1-3; D call uncertain. The CDR3 length is 13 residues. The CDR3 reads CASRLGPGNTIYF. As DNA, the CDR3 is TGTGCCAGCAGACTCGGTCCTGGGAACACCATATATTTT.

The V call is TRBV7-2, the J call TRBJ2-3, with D tentatively TRBD2 (5 bases). Germline V gives CDR1 SGHTA, CDR2 FQGNSA. This CDR3 has 15 amino acids. Trimming cost V 2 bases and J 1 base, with 10 bases left between them. CDR3 residues: CASSLFPRGTDTQYF. The CDR3 nucleotides read TGTGCCAGCAGCTTATTCCCGCGGGGCACAGATACGCAGTATTTT. Full variable domain (rest looked up from reference TRBV7-2 and TRBJ2-3): GAGVSQSPSNKVTEKGKDVELRCDPISGHTALYWYRQSLGQGLEFLIYFQGNSAPDKSGLPSDRFSAERTGGSVSTLTIQRTQQEDSAVYLCASSLFPRGTDTQYFGPGTRLTVL.

This clone was found a few times. V and J are TRBV7-2 and TRBJ2-5, with 12 bases aligning to TRBD2. V was pared by 1 base and J by 4 bases, with 7 bases of the junction left unmatched. The CDR3 totals 17 residues. Germline values: CDR1 SGHTA, CDR2 FQGNSA. CDR3 sequence (DNA): TGTGCCAGCAGCTTAGGGCTAGCGGGGGGGGTTTCAGAGACCCAGTACTTC. This translates into CASSLGLAGGVSETQYF.

The chain recombines TRBV28 with TRBJ2-7; TRBD1 is a possible D gene (5 bases). This CDR3 is built from 14 residues. V gave up 5 bases and J gave up 2 bases, with 13 bases separating them. Germline CDR1 is MDHEN and CDR2 is SYDVKM. CDR3 in DNA: TGTGCCAGCAGTCGGCAGGGTCCGCCCTACGAGCAGTACTTC. This encodes CASSRQGPPYEQYF.

This sequence joins TRBV2 and TRBJ2-1, with 9 bases matching TRBD1. With 1 base clipped from V and 2 bases from J, the junction kept 0 bases outside the gene matches. Germline values: CDR1 SNHLY, CDR2 FYNNEI. The CDR3 consists of 15 residues. CDR3 DNA: TGTGCCAGCAGTGAAGGACAGGGGGCCTACAATGAGCAGTTCTTC. As protein: CASSEGQGAYNEQFF.

The rearrangement joins TRBV2 to TRBJ2-7, with D perhaps matching TRBD1 or TRBD2 (5 bases each). The CDR3 totals 13 residues. Germline lookup yields CDR1 SNHLY and CDR2 FYNNEI. V lost 5 bases and J lost 6, with 14 bases in between. The CDR3 spells CASSHPGPSEQYF. CDR3 DNA: TGTGCCAGCAGTCATCCGGGACCCAGCGAGCAGTACTTC.

In its sample, this clone was seen a few times. This chain joins TRBV20-1 and TRBJ1-2; possibly TRBD1 for D (5 bases). The CDR3 runs to 12 residues. Germline values: CDR1 DFQATT, CDR2 SNEGSKA (reference sequence). V lost 3 bases, J lost 7 bases, and 12 bases lay in between. The CDR3 DNA reads as TGCAGTGCTAGTAACTCAGGGTTTGGCTACACCTTC. Protein product: CSASNSGFGYTF.

The chain links TRBV7-9 to TRBJ1-5, with unresolved D. Per germline, CDR1 SEHNR and CDR2 FQNEAQ (reference sequence). The CDR3 is 16 residues long. Trimming pared 5 bases from V and 3 bases from J, leaving 17 bases between. CDR3 sequence reads: CASSSGSGSYNQPQHF. The DNA of the CDR3 is TGTGCCAGCAGCAGCGGGAGTGGGTCCTACAATCAGCCCCAGCATTTT.

The rearrangement joins TRBV9 to TRBJ2-4, with TRBD1 matching over 10 bases. Trimming removed 3 bases from V and 0 bases from J; junction bases left unmatched: 9. CDR1 is SGDLS and CDR2 is YYNGEE in the germline V gene. The CDR3 loop spans 18 amino acids. This chain's CDR3 is CASSGDRGTTLAKNIQYF. The CDR3 DNA follows: TGTGCCAGCAGCGGGGACAGGGGCACCACCCTAGCCAAAAACATTCAGTACTTC.

This chain joins TRBV2 and TRBJ1-2; maybe TRBD1 (6 bases). The germline CDR1 and CDR2 sequences are SNHLY and FYNNEI. V dropped 1 base and J dropped 9 bases, with 21 bases sitting between them. The CDR3 extends over 16 amino acids. The CDR3 coding sequence is TGTGCCAGCAGTGAAGTGGGGACAATACTAATATGGAGCTACACCTTC. It codes for CASSEVGTILIWSYTF.

This clone was seen a single time. V is TRBV27 and J is TRBJ2-7; a possible D gene is TRBD1 (6 bases). The germline gives CDR1 MNHEY, CDR2 SMNVEV (reference sequence). V was shortened by 5 bases and J by 0 bases, with 11 bases between the two germline ends. This CDR3 is built from 14 residues. The CDR3 DNA follows: TGTGCCAGCAGTCCCGACAGGATCTCCTACGAGCAGTACTTC. Its translation is CASSPDRISYEQYF.

Concerning this clone itself: Different DNA sequences within this sample yield the same CDR3. The J gene is TRBJ1-4, the V gene TRBV28; D remains unclear. Trimming took 3 bases from V and 8 from J, leaving 4 bases between them. Looked up from germline, CDR1 is MDHEN and CDR2 is SYDVKM. The CDR3 contains 11 residues. Written as DNA, the CDR3 is TGTGCCAGCAGTTTTGACGAAAAACTGTTTTTT. Protein: CASSFDEKLFF.

The chain links TRBV30 to TRBJ2-2, with no clear D. The CDR3 sequence is 12 residues long. The germline gives CDR1 GTSNPN, CDR2 SVGIG (reference sequence). V gave up 2 bases and J gave up 2 bases, with 3 bases separating them. The CDR3 reads CAWSFNTGELFF. Written as DNA, the CDR3 is TGTGCCTGGAGTTTTAACACCGGGGAGCTGTTTTTT. The whole variable domain, remainder taken from reference TRBV30 and TRBJ2-2, is SQTIHQWPATLVQPVGSPLSLECTVEGTSNPNLYWYRQAAGRGLQLLFYSVGIGQISSEVPQNLSASRPQDRQFILSSKKLLLSDSGFYLCAWSFNTGELFFGEGSRLTVL.

V and J are TRBV7-3 and TRBJ2-2; D ambiguous. Trimming removed 1 base from V and 4 bases from J, with 4 bases in between. This CDR3 comprises 13 residues. The germline V gene encodes CDR1 SGHTA and CDR2 FQGTGA. The CDR3 nucleotides read TGTGCCAGCAGCTTAATTACCACCGGGGAGCTGTTTTTT. It translates to CASSLITTGELFF.

The chain recombines TRBV2 with TRBJ2-5; a weak D match, TRBD1 (6 bases). The germline V gene encodes CDR1 SNHLY and CDR2 FYNNEI. The V end lost 5 bases, the J end lost 5 bases, and 12 bases lay between the germline ends. The CDR3 consists of 13 residues. The CDR3 loop is CASSLQGWETQYF. The CDR3 bases are TGTGCCAGCAGTTTACAGGGCTGGGAGACCCAGTACTTC. The full variable domain, rest sourced from reference TRBV2 and TRBJ2-5, is EPEVTQTPSHQVTQMGQEVILRCVPISNHLYFYWYRQILGQKVEFLVSFYNNEISEKSEIFDDQFSVERPDGSNFTLKIRSTKLEDSAMYFCASSLQGWETQYFGPGTRLLVL.

This chain uses TRBV5-1 with TRBJ2-3; D uncertain. Between the trimmed V and J ends, which lost 0 bases and 9 bases, there was a span of 11 bases. This CDR3 is built from 13 residues. In germline, CDR1 is SGHRS, CDR2 YFSETQ. CDR3 sequence (DNA): TGCGCCAGCAGCTTGGGGGGTGACGCCACGCAGTATTTT. This codes for CASSLGGDATQYF.